This TCR beta chain was recorded in a study of breast tumors, draining lymph nodes, adjacent tissues. Ten or more counts support this clonotype. The target antigen is unknown. A read error is possible here, since a much larger clone lies one base away. The DNA is omitted, as the CDR3 cannot be located on it reliably, and the CDR3 follows TCRdb's listing. One entry per CDR3 protein, called by TCRdb with MiXCR from the multiplex PCR reads. The repertoire includes 85,000 to 130,000 distinct CDR3 sequences, about 29% of them detected once, and 5.5% to 6% sits in the top ten. Findings and caveats of the study: Compared with lymph nodes, tumors were less diverse; compared with nontumor tissue, more. Data fit most tumor T cells coming from lymph node, expanding in tumor. Compared with basal-like, luminal-like tumors shared significantly more repertoire with nontumor tissue. Data only fit, rather than demonstrated, lymph node origin of most tumor T cells.

Samples came from axillary lymph nodes draining the breast cancer. This receptor was taken from a female donor with breast cancer. Some clones in this sample may be carry-over from other donors' samples. Sequencing was performed on axillary lymph node tissue.

CDR3 protein: CSARDVAAGSTF. The chain is built from TRBV20-1 and TRBJ1-2. A total of 12 residues make up the CDR3, ends included. The germline V gene has CDR1 DFQATT and CDR2 SNEGSKA (reference sequence).